This record looks at one TCR beta chain sequence and its context. Looked up from germline, CDR1 is MDHEN and CDR2 is SYDVKM. The CDR3 has 12 residues. The data are from a study of blood T cell repertoires in COVID-19. Background on the study: There were acute and convalescent COVID-19 samples, and they came from the United States, Italy and Spain. T cells, B-cell-depleted T cells, or PBMCs provided the cDNA or gDNA that served as material.

Study processing details: Counts of nucleated cells, estimated from reference gene primer amplification, were obtained. Some clones are missing from TCRdb's copy, which holds only in-frame ones; the method was immunoSEQ multiplex PCR. That table supplies the V and J calls and clone size; D and trimming were determined from the DNA. The sample has 80,000 to 90,000 clones; more than 70% are singletons. The V call is TRBV28, the J call TRBJ2-7; the D gene is possibly TRBD1 (6 bases). The TCR originated in a woman in her 70s with acute or convalescent COVID-19. The sequenced sample consisted of peripheral blood. This chain's CDR3 is CVTTGWPYEQYV. The DNA of the CDR3 is TGTGTGACAACAGGGTGGCCCTACGAGCAGTACGTC.